This TCR beta chain emerged from a study of human T cells and chemical hapten exposure. Regarding the study as a whole: Those TCRs sitting above 1 in 1000 frequency stayed the same with DPC sensitization.

Within the library, unique molecular identifiers were attached to each individual cDNA molecule. From the RACE reads, TCRdb called clonotypes with MiXCR, one entry per CDR3 protein. This sample has some 330,000 distinct CDR3 sequences, with around 5.5% found just once. The table lists this clonotype with many counts. Antigen: not known. Stated time point: pre-sensitization, week 0. The treatment here: therapeutic diphenylcyclopropenone sensitization with weekly scalp DPC. Germline CDR1 reads KGHDR; CDR2 reads SFDVKD. V lost 5 bases and J 5 bases, leaving 17 bases between the germline ends. The CDR3 length is 15 residues.

The chain combines TRBV24-1 with TRBJ1-1; D might be TRBD1 (5 bases). Source: whole blood, taken in connection with sensitization to the hapten diphenylcyclopropenone (DPC). The source is a young woman with alopecia areata. Some clones in this sample may be carry-over from other donors' samples. The CDR3 is CATSVQAATETEAFF. The CDR3 coding sequence is TGTGCCACCAGTGTACAGGCCGCCACGGAGACTGAAGCTTTCTTT.